These 27 T cell receptor beta chains originate from one sample sequenced in a study of T cell changes during pregnancy in multiple sclerosis. The assay was immunoSEQ multiplex PCR, and TCRdb's table has in-frame clones only and misses some. The data show some 60,000 clones, about 90% seen once. This material consisted of CD4+ T cells from peripheral blood mononuclear cells, taken in the first trimester of pregnancy. The receptors were sampled from a female donor with multiple sclerosis, enrolled in a pregnancy study.

This clone has just one count. CDR3 in DNA: TGTGCCAGCAGCTCTAGCCTAGGGGAGACCCAGTACTTC. It encodes CASSSSLGETQYF. The genes are TRBV7-3 and TRBJ2-5, with D tentatively TRBD2 (5 bases). CDR3 size: 13 residues. CDR1 SGHTA and CDR2 FQGTGA come from the germline V gene. Trimming left V 4 bases short and J 5 bases short, with 11 bases between.

Details on this clone: At the DNA level, this CDR3 is encoded by other sequences in the same sample as well. The rearrangement joins TRBV18 to TRBJ2-3; D is uncertain. The CDR3 is 12 residues long. The V end lost 6 bases, the J end lost 3 bases, and 7 bases lay between the germline ends. CDR1 is KGHSH and CDR2 is LQKENI in the germline V gene. The CDR3 nucleotides are TGTGCCAGCTCCCCCAGGACAGATACGCAGTATTTT. Protein sequence: CASSPRTDTQYF.

This chain joins TRBV5-5 and TRBJ1-3; D call uncertain. Germline V lookup: CDR1 SGHKS, CDR2 YYEKEE (reference sequence). CDR3 length: 15 amino acids. V was trimmed by 0 bases and J by 0 bases, leaving 7 bases between them. CDR3 sequence reads: CASSLERDSGNTIYF. The CDR3 DNA reads as TGTGCCAGCAGCTTGGAGCGGGACTCTGGAAACACCATATATTTT.

The gene calls are TRBV5-4 and TRBJ2-1; the match to TRBD2 covers 12 bases. The length of the CDR3 is 16 residues. Germline loops: CDR1 SGHNT, CDR2 YYREEE (reference sequence). Trimming cost V 2 bases and J 8 bases; bases outside gene matches: 8. This CDR3 is CASSFPSGGAADEQFF. CDR3 bases: TGTGCCAGCAGCTTTCCTAGCGGGGGGGCCGCCGATGAGCAGTTCTTC. The full variable domain, rest sourced from reference TRBV5-4 and TRBJ2-1, is ETGVTQSPTHLIKTRGQQVTLRCSSQSGHNTVSWYQQALGQGPQFIFQYYREEENGRGNFPPRFSGLQFPNYSSELNVNALELDDSALYLCASSFPSGGAADEQFFGPGTRLTVL.

The chain recombines TRBV9 with TRBJ1-2, with D maybe TRBD1 (5 bases). Germline V gene data show CDR1 as SGDLS and CDR2 as YYNGEE. V was shortened by 4 bases and J by 6 bases, with 16 bases between the two germline ends. The CDR3 is made up of 14 amino acids. The CDR3 sequence: CASSPRQGGDGYTF. For the CDR3, the DNA is TGTGCCAGCAGCCCCCGCCAGGGCGGGGATGGCTACACCTTC. The full variable domain, rest sourced from reference TRBV9 and TRBJ1-2, is DSGVTQTPKHLITATGQRVTLRCSPRSGDLSVYWYQQSLDQGLQFLIQYYNGEERAKGNILERFSAQQFPDLHSELNLSSLELGDSALYFCASSPRQGGDGYTFGSGTRLTVV.

This chain joins TRBV5-4 and TRBJ1-1; maybe TRBD1 (6 bases). Germline CDR1 and CDR2: SGHNT and YYREEE (reference sequence). V lost 4 bases, J lost 3 bases, and 16 bases lay in between. The CDR3 runs 15 residues. The DNA for the CDR3 is TGTGCCAGCAGCGCGAAAAGGGGGAAGGACACTGAAGCTTTCTTT. Its protein is CASSAKRGKDTEAFF. Complete variable domain (other parts from reference TRBV5-4 and TRBJ1-1): ETGVTQSPTHLIKTRGQQVTLRCSSQSGHNTVSWYQQALGQGPQFIFQYYREEENGRGNFPPRFSGLQFPNYSSELNVNALELDDSALYLCASSAKRGKDTEAFFGQGTRLTVV.

The CDR3 DNA is TGTGCCAGCAGCGCGGGACTAGCGGGGTACGAGCAGTACTTC. It specifies CASSAGLAGYEQYF. V gene TRBV9 combines with J gene TRBJ2-7, with TRBD2 matching 13 bases. Germline V gives CDR1 SGDLS, CDR2 YYNGEE. V shed 3 bases, J shed 4 bases, and the junction held 1 base outside the gene matches. This CDR3 is 14 amino acids long.

The rearrangement uses TRBV7-3 and TRBJ2-1, with TRBD2 matching over 8 bases. With 8 bases clipped from V and 1 base from J, the junction kept 7 bases outside the gene matches. CDR3 length equals 15 residues. The germline V gene encodes CDR1 SGHTA and CDR2 FQGTGA. CDR3 DNA: TGTGCCAGCGGCCGGACGGGAGGGTCCTACAATGAGCAGTTCTTC. Translating gives CASGRTGGSYNEQFF.

The chain couples TRBV25-1 to TRBJ2-5; 10 nucleotides match TRBD1. Trimming removed 10 bases from V and 5 bases from J; junction bases left unmatched: 7. CDR1 is MGHDK, CDR2 SYGVNS, per germline. CDR3 size: 13 residues. CDR3 nucleotides: TGTGCCACAGGGACAGGGGCGCGGGAGACCCAGTACTTC. This sequence encodes CATGTGARETQYF.

CDR3 protein: CASKRSLWISGELFF. The CDR3 nucleotides are TGCGCCAGCAAAAGGAGTCTGTGGATTTCCGGGGAGCTGTTTTTT. V is TRBV5-1 and J is TRBJ2-2; D call uncertain. Germline V gives CDR1 SGHRS, CDR2 YFSETQ. CDR3 length: 15 amino acids. Trimming cost V 6 bases and J 6 bases, with 18 bases left between them.

CDR3: CASRKPGTPGYPELFF. The CDR3 bases are TGTGCCAGTAGAAAACCGGGAACACCGGGTTACCCCGAGCTGTTTTTT. J is TRBJ2-2 and V is TRBV19; possible D gene TRBD2, 5 bases. The CDR3 is 16 residues long. The V gene's germline CDR1 is LNHDA and CDR2 SQIVND (reference sequence). Trimming removed 6 bases at V and 11 bases at J, with 25 bases between.

This chain links TRBV6-6 with TRBJ1-1; D unclear. The V and J ends lost 5 bases and 4 bases respectively, with 5 bases between them. CDR1 MNHNY and CDR2 SVGAGI come from the germline V gene (reference sequence). CDR3 length equals 11 residues. CDR3 loop: CASSGRTEAFF. As DNA, the CDR3 is TGTGCCAGCAGTGGCCGCACTGAAGCTTTCTTT.

This chain uses TRBV15 with TRBJ2-1; 12 bases are a match to TRBD2. The V gene's germline CDR1 is LNHNV and CDR2 YYDKDF (reference sequence). The CDR3 length is 16 residues. V lost 5 bases, J lost 9 bases, and 11 bases stayed unmatched. The chain's CDR3 is CATSPRLAGAGGEQFF. The DNA for the CDR3 is TGTGCCACCAGCCCCCGACTAGCGGGGGCCGGGGGTGAGCAGTTCTTC. Combining the CDR3 with reference TRBV15 and TRBJ2-1 gives the whole variable domain DAMVIQNPRYQVTQFGKPVTLSCSQTLNHNVMYWYQQKSSQAPKLLFHYYDKDFNNEADTPDNFQSRRPNTSFCFLDIRSPGLGDTAMYLCATSPRLAGAGGEQFFGPGTRLTVL.

The V call is TRBV7-6, the J call TRBJ2-3, with D possibly TRBD2 on 5 matching bases. The CDR3 covers 11 residues. Trimming left V 8 bases short and J 6 bases short, with 9 bases between. CDR1 is SGHVS, CDR2 FNYEAQ, per germline. This CDR3 is CASARGDTQYF. The CDR3 nucleotides read TGTGCCAGCGCCCGCGGGGATACGCAGTATTTT.

About this clone itself: This specimen includes other DNA sequences encoding the same CDR3. The V call is TRBV18, the J call TRBJ2-5; D gene uncertain. Germline V gives CDR1 KGHSH, CDR2 LQKENI. CDR3 size: 13 residues. Trimming cost V 0 bases and J 5 bases, with 7 bases left between them. CDR3 sequence reads: CASSPPTLETQYF. The DNA for the CDR3 is TGTGCCAGCTCACCACCGACACTGGAGACCCAGTACTTC. Looking up the rest from reference TRBV18 and TRBJ2-5 gives the full variable domain: NAGVMQNPRHLVRRRGQEARLRCSPMKGHSHVYWYRQLPEEGLKFMVYLQKENIIDESGMPKERFSAEFPKEGPSILRIQQVVRGDSAAYFCASSPPTLETQYFGPGTRLLVL.

The chain has TRBV2 and TRBJ2-3; TRBD1 might be the D (5 bases). The CDR3 totals 15 residues. Trimming stripped 7 bases from V and 3 bases from J, with 17 bases between. Germline lookup yields CDR1 SNHLY and CDR2 FYNNEI. The CDR3 protein is CASTPVGVGTDTQYF. The CDR3 DNA reads as TGTGCCAGCACCCCGGTAGGGGTGGGGACAGATACGCAGTATTTT.

This sequence joins TRBV4-2 and TRBJ2-1; the match to TRBD2 covers 13 bases. The germline V gene has CDR1 LGHNA and CDR2 YNFKEQ. The CDR3 contains 16 residues. V was clipped by 0 bases and J by 11 bases; unmatched bases: 7. The CDR3 DNA follows: TGTGCCAGCAGCCAAGAACCGGGACTAGCGGGGACCCAGCAGTTCTTC. It encodes CASSQEPGLAGTQQFF.

The chain joins TRBV4-1 to TRBJ2-7; D call uncertain. Per the germline V gene, CDR1 is MGHRA and CDR2 is YSYEKL. The CDR3 sequence is 13 residues long. V was shortened by 3 bases and J by 1 base, with 7 bases between the two germline ends. The CDR3 nucleotides are TGCGCCAGCAGCCATGGGCCTTCCTACGAGCAGTACTTC. As protein: CASSHGPSYEQYF.

This clone has a single count. This chain links TRBV4-3 with TRBJ2-1; 10 positions match TRBD2. Per the germline V gene, CDR1 is LGHNA and CDR2 is YSLEER. CDR3 size: 15 residues. The junction had 6 bases not matched to a gene; V was cut back by 4 bases and J by 6 bases. In DNA form, the CDR3 reads TGCGCCAGCAGCCGGCAAGCGGGGGGGCCCAATGAGCAGTTCTTC. It specifies CASSRQAGGPNEQFF.

The CDR3 protein is CASSKLPGQGMGEQYF. The DNA of the CDR3 is TGCGCCAGCAGCAAGTTACCGGGACAGGGAATGGGCGAGCAGTACTTC. The J gene is TRBJ2-7, the V gene TRBV5-1; TRBD1 aligns across 9 bases. This CDR3 contains 16 residues. With 4 bases clipped from V and 6 bases from J, the junction kept 14 bases outside the gene matches. From germline, CDR1 is SGHRS and CDR2 YFSETQ.

CDR3: CASSSDTPSYNEQFF. The CDR3 DNA sequence: TGTGCCAGCAGCTCAGACACACCGTCATACAATGAGCAGTTCTTC. This chain links TRBV11-2 with TRBJ2-1; no reliable D call. The V end lost 4 bases, the J end lost 4 bases, and 14 bases lay between the germline ends. The CDR3 consists of 15 residues. Germline V gene sequence: CDR1 SGHAT, CDR2 FQNNGV. Full variable domain (outside the CDR3, taken from reference TRBV11-2 and TRBJ2-1): EAGVAQSPRYKIIEKRQSVAFWCNPISGHATLYWYQQILGQGPKLLIQFQNNGVVDDSQLPKDRFSAERLKGVDSTLKIQPAKLEDSAVYLCASSSDTPSYNEQFFGPGTRLTVL.

The chain employs TRBV7-2 and TRBJ1-1; 8 bases are a match to TRBD1. Trimming removed 8 bases from V and 2 bases from J; junction bases left unmatched: 4. The CDR3 spans 13 residues. Per the germline V gene, CDR1 is SGHTA and CDR2 is FQGNSA. The CDR3 here is CASRQGKNTEAFF. In nucleotides, the CDR3 is TGTGCCAGCCGACAGGGGAAAAACACTGAAGCTTTCTTT.

The chain carries TRBV30 and TRBJ1-4; D possibly corresponds to TRBD1 (6 bases). This CDR3 comprises 16 residues. Germline values: CDR1 GTSNPN, CDR2 SVGIG (reference sequence). The V gene lost 8 bases and the J gene lost 0 bases, with 19 bases spanning the gap. This CDR3 reads CARSFGGLATNEKLFF. The CDR3 DNA follows: TGTGCCCGATCCTTTGGGGGCCTTGCAACTAATGAAAAACTGTTTTTT.

V is TRBV11-1 and J is TRBJ2-2; the match to TRBD1 covers 9 bases. The junction had 6 bases not matched to a gene; V was cut back by 5 bases and J by 5 bases. Germline CDR1 SGHAT, CDR2 FQDESV (reference sequence). The CDR3 extends over 15 amino acids. CDR3 sequence reads: CASSGGQGGTGELFF. Written as DNA, the CDR3 is TGTGCCAGCAGCGGGGGACAGGGAGGTACCGGGGAGCTGTTTTTT. Using reference TRBV11-1 and TRBJ2-2 for the parts outside the CDR3, the full variable domain is EAEVAQSPRYKITEKSQAVAFWCDPISGHATLYWYRQILGQGPELLVQFQDESVVDDSQLPKDRFSAERLKGVDSTLKIQPAELGDSAMYLCASSGGQGGTGELFFGEGSRLTVL.

This chain joins TRBV9 and TRBJ1-2; 7 bases are shared with TRBD1. The germline gives CDR1 SGDLS, CDR2 YYNGEE. With V trimmed by 3 bases and J by 4 bases, 6 bases remained unmatched. The CDR3 has 14 amino acids. CDR3 protein: CASSGQGPLYGYTF. CDR3 bases: TGTGCCAGCAGCGGACAGGGACCCCTCTATGGCTACACCTTC.

CDR3 protein: CASSLGRDNSPLHF. Written as DNA, the CDR3 is TGCGCCAGCAGCTTAGGGAGGGACAATTCACCCCTCCACTTT. The chain is built from TRBV5-1 and TRBJ1-6; weak D call: TRBD1 (5 bases). The CDR3 has 14 amino acids. Germline lookup yields CDR1 SGHRS and CDR2 YFSETQ. V was cut by 2 bases and J by 7 bases, with 10 bases left in between.

This clone was seen a few times. V usage is TRBV19 and J usage is TRBJ1-1; D is possibly TRBD1 (6 bases). Germline V gives CDR1 LNHDA, CDR2 SQIVND (reference sequence). V shed 5 bases and J shed 1 base, with 11 bases lying between them. The CDR3 spans 14 residues. The CDR3 DNA sequence: TGTGCCAGTAGTGGTCTGACAGGGAACACTGAAGCTTTCTTT. This encodes CASSGLTGNTEAFF.